These 18 T cell receptor beta chains came from one sample sequenced in a study. TCRdb re-called the 5' RACE reads with MiXCR, one entry per CDR3 protein. The data contain about 64,000 distinct CDR3 sequences, less than 25% of them singletons. Source material: memory CD4+ T cells sorted from a lymph node. Subset here: memory CD4+ T cells, CD4+CD45RO+CD25-. These receptors originate from a female donor with breast cancer.

This sequence joins TRBV14 and TRBJ1-4, with 7 bases identical to TRBD1. Germline CDR1 reads SGHDN; CDR2 reads FVKESK. This CDR3 region has 15 residues. The V and J ends lost 2 bases and 5 bases, in that order; junction bases with no gene match: 5. The CDR3 coding sequence is TGTGCCAGCAGCCAACACAGGGGAGGGAATGAAAAACTGTTTTTT. This gives the protein CASSQHRGGNEKLFF.

Turning to this clonotype: A much larger clonotype is one base distant, so this may be a read error. This chain uses TRBV24-1 with TRBJ2-3; 9 bases agree with TRBD2. J lost 6 bases, V lost 5 bases, and 11 bases had no gene match. The CDR3 sequence is 16 residues long. CDR1 is KGHDR and CDR2 is SFDVKD in the germline V gene. This CDR3 reads CATSGRREGRSDTQYF. CDR3 bases: TGTGCCACCAGTGGTAGGCGGGAGGGCCGTTCGGATACGCAGTATTTT.

The chain carries TRBV10-3 and TRBJ2-1, with D hard to call. Trimming took 6 bases from V and 7 from J, leaving 10 bases between them. There are 12 residues in the CDR3. Germline CDR1 is ENHRY and CDR2 is SYGVKD. This CDR3 reads CAISQVGNEQFF. The CDR3 DNA reads TGTGCCATCAGCCAGGTCGGGAATGAGCAGTTCTTC.

Regarding this clonotype: A much larger clone differs from this one at a single base, so this may be a read error. The chain couples TRBV6-1 to TRBJ2-1, with TRBD1 matching 7 bases. Germline-derived CDR1 and CDR2 are MNHNS and SASEGT. The CDR3 consists of 14 residues. The CDR3 spells CASRSGQAGHEQCF. CDR3 in DNA: TGTGCCAGCAGATCCGGACAGGCCGGCCATGAGCAGTGCTTC.

The chain is built from TRBV6-2 or TRBV6-3 and TRBJ2-1; either TRBD1 or TRBD2 may fit D (5 bases each). The CDR3 length is 16 residues. V dropped 1 base and J dropped 2 bases, with 12 bases sitting between them. CDR1 is MNHEY, CDR2 SVGEGT, per germline. The CDR3 DNA reads as TGTGCCAGCAGTTACTTGGTGGGGGTCCCCTACAATGAGCAGTTCTTC. The encoded protein is CASSYLVGVPYNEQFF.

Ten or more counts support this clonotype. This rearrangement joins TRBV5-6 to TRBJ1-2, with D possibly matching TRBD1 (6 bases). The V end was cut by 3 bases, the J end by 0 bases, with 18 bases between. This CDR3 spans 17 amino acids. CDR1 SGHDT and CDR2 YYEEEE come from the germline V gene. CDR3 residues: CASSSWDTQTSNYGYTF. The CDR3 bases are TGTGCCAGCAGCTCCTGGGACACCCAGACTTCTAACTATGGCTACACCTTC. Supplemented by reference TRBV5-6 and TRBJ1-2, the full variable domain reads DAGVTQSPTHLIKTRGQQVTLRCSPKSGHDTVSWYQQALGQGPQFIFQYYEEEERQRGNFPDRFSGHQFPNYSSELNVNALLLGDSALYLCASSSWDTQTSNYGYTFGSGTRLTVV.

This clonotype came up a few times. This CDR3 fails to terminate in the conserved phenylalanine or tryptophan, so it likely reflects a read error. The rearrangement joins TRBV5-1 to TRBJ2-7, with a possible D match to TRBD1 (5 bases). There are 13 residues in the CDR3. V shed 1 base and J shed 3 bases, with 8 bases lying between them. The germline V gene has CDR1 SGHRS and CDR2 YFSETQ. This chain's CDR3 is CASSLLQGYEQYS. The CDR3 DNA is TGCGCCAGCAGCTTGCTCCAGGGCTACGAGCAGTACTCC.

This clonotype was found a few times. The chain employs TRBV28 and TRBJ2-1, with 12 positions matching TRBD2. V lost 6 bases to trimming and J lost 4 bases; unmatched junction nucleotides: 7. Germline assignment: CDR1 MDHEN and CDR2 SYDVKM. The CDR3 is made up of 16 amino acids. CDR3 protein: CASSSASGRVYNEQFF. CDR3 in DNA: TGTGCCAGCAGCTCGGCTAGCGGGAGGGTTTACAATGAGCAGTTCTTC.

This clonotype was seen a few times. The chain combines TRBV5-5 with TRBJ1-1; 8 positions match TRBD1. Germline V gene lookup returns CDR1 SGHKS and CDR2 YYEKEE (reference sequence). CDR3 length equals 16 residues. V was pared by 4 bases and J by 0 bases, with 8 bases of the junction left unmatched. The CDR3: CASSPRTGIMNTEAFF. CDR3 DNA sequence: TGTGCCAGCAGCCCACGGACAGGGATCATGAACACTGAAGCTTTCTTT.

This clonotype was detected ten times or more. This sequence joins TRBV7-2 and TRBJ1-2; a weak D match, TRBD1 (5 bases). Per the germline V gene, CDR1 is SGHTA and CDR2 is FQGNSA. V was cut by 5 bases and J by 4 bases, with 11 bases left in between. This CDR3 region has 13 residues. The CDR3 loop reads CASSGAGPYGYTF. CDR3 bases: TGTGCCAGCAGCGGGGCAGGGCCCTATGGCTACACCTTC.

This clonotype was found many times. V usage is TRBV20-1 and J usage is TRBJ2-1; 7 bases are a match to TRBD1. Looked up from germline, CDR1 is DFQATT and CDR2 is SNEGSKA (reference sequence). The J segment lost 2 bases and the V segment lost 0 bases, leaving 4 bases of the junction unmatched. This CDR3 contains 15 residues. The CDR3 sequence is CSARDPGQTYNEQFF. In DNA, the CDR3 is TGCAGTGCTAGAGACCCGGGACAGACCTACAATGAGCAGTTCTTC.

This clonotype has more than one count but fewer than ten. The chain couples TRBV14 to TRBJ2-3; D is unclear. The CDR3 extends over 13 amino acids. Trimming cost V 2 bases and J 6 bases, with 9 bases left between them. Germline lookup yields CDR1 SGHDN and CDR2 FVKESK. CDR3 nucleotides: TGTGCCAGCAGCCAATATGGTCGTGATACGCAGTATTTT. As protein: CASSQYGRDTQYF.

This clonotype showed up just a few times. CDR3 coding DNA: TGCGCCAGCAGCTTGGACCCCGCGGGGGAGCAGTACTTC. This codes for CASSLDPAGEQYF. The rearrangement uses TRBV5-1 and TRBJ2-7; D possibly corresponds to TRBD2 (6 bases). The CDR3 contains 13 residues. CDR1 is SGHRS and CDR2 is YFSETQ in the germline V gene. V lost 0 bases and J lost 7, with 11 bases in between.

This clonotype was observed many times. This chain connects TRBV24-1 to TRBJ1-5, with unresolved D. CDR3 size: 14 residues. Germline values: CDR1 KGHDR, CDR2 SFDVKD. Between the trimmed V and J ends, which lost 5 bases and 0 bases, there was a span of 7 bases. In DNA form, the CDR3 reads TGTGCCACCAGTGTTGGGGATAGCAATCAGCCCCAGCATTTT. This encodes CATSVGDSNQPQHF.

This clonotype occurred a few times. The rearrangement joins TRBV7-9 to TRBJ1-6; no clear D. CDR1 SEHNR and CDR2 FQNEAQ come from the germline V gene (reference sequence). The CDR3 spans 14 residues. V was pared by 6 bases and J by 10 bases, with 16 bases between. CDR3 loop: CASRVRGSDSPLHF. CDR3 bases: TGTGCCAGCAGAGTACGGGGAAGCGACTCACCCCTCCACTTT.

This clonotype was observed a handful of times. J is TRBJ2-1 and V is TRBV5-1; TRBD2 matches 10 bases. Germline CDR1 and CDR2: SGHRS and YFSETQ. The junction had 4 bases not matched to a gene; V was cut back by 2 bases and J by 5 bases. The CDR3 is made up of 15 amino acids. The CDR3 sequence: CASSLIAGGNNEQFF. The DNA of the CDR3 is TGCGCCAGCAGCTTAATAGCGGGAGGTAACAATGAGCAGTTCTTC.

This clonotype was found a few times. The V and J genes are TRBV9 and TRBJ2-5; D gene unclear. The V end lost 0 bases, the J end lost 3 bases, and 9 bases lay between the germline ends. The V gene's germline CDR1 is SGDLS and CDR2 YYNGEE. CDR3 size: 14 residues. CDR3 loop: CASSVGPGKETQYF. Here the CDR3 DNA reads TGTGCCAGCAGCGTAGGCCCTGGGAAAGAGACCCAGTACTTC.

Only a few counts were recorded for this clonotype. The chain has TRBV29-1 and TRBJ1-2, with 8 bases matching TRBD1. Germline values: CDR1 SQVTM, CDR2 ANQGSEA. V was pared by 7 bases and J by 2 bases, with 6 bases of the junction left unmatched. There are 13 residues in the CDR3. The CDR3 bases are TGCAGCGCGAACAGGGGGACCAACTATGGCTACACCTTC. Amino acid sequence: CSANRGTNYGYTF.